One and the same sample provided the 16 T cell receptor beta chains below, sequenced in a study of CXCR3-negative and CXCR3-positive naive CD8 T cells. cDNA libraries for TRB were generated by 5' RACE incorporating UMI labels. TCRdb reworked the 5' RACE reads into one entry per CDR3 protein, no DNA. The table for this sample gives over 20,000 distinct CDR3 sequences. Sequencing input: naive CXCR3- CD8+ T cells from blood. Indicated subset: CD45RO-CCR7+CD27+CD95- naive CD8+ T cells lacking CXCR3 (TNR3-). Receptor source: a human donor in good health. Some clones in this sample may be carry-over from other donors' samples.

This rearrangement joins TRBV6-4 to TRBJ2-1; TCRdb names TRBD2, which stays unverified in the absence of DNA. Germline CDR1 and CDR2: MRHNA and SNTAGT. The CDR3 loop spans 17 amino acids. CDR3 residues: CASSDSRTSGGADEQFF.

The rearrangement links TRBV7-6 to TRBJ1-6; as DNA is missing, the TRBD1 call by TCRdb cannot be tested. The CDR3 runs to 20 residues. Per the germline V gene, CDR1 is SGHVS and CDR2 is FNYEAQ. The CDR3 loop is CASSLRGRDPHNSYNSPLHF.

V gene TRBV20-1 combines with J gene TRBJ1-5; TCRdb's assignment of TRBD1 cannot be checked, as there is no DNA. Per germline, CDR1 DFQATT and CDR2 SNEGSKA (reference sequence). The CDR3 consists of 16 residues. CDR3 sequence reads: CSARDGTGDSNQPQHF.

The rearrangement links TRBV9 to TRBJ1-5; TCRdb's D call, TRBD1, is unchecked because there is no DNA. Germline V lookup: CDR1 SGDLS, CDR2 YYNGEE. The CDR3 contains 15 residues. This CDR3 reads CASSPSWGANQPQHF.

The chain has TRBV6-2 or TRBV6-3 and TRBJ1-5; there is no DNA to check the TCRdb D call of TRBD1. There are 15 residues in the CDR3. Looked up from germline, CDR1 is MNHEY and CDR2 is SVGEGT. This chain's CDR3 is CASSTTGGYNQPQHF.

The chain combines TRBV14 with TRBJ2-1. Germline loops: CDR1 SGHDN, CDR2 FVKESK. CDR3 size: 16 residues. The CDR3 sequence: CASSQPREASYNEQFF.

The V and J genes are TRBV9 and TRBJ1-3. The CDR3 consists of 15 residues. Germline V CDR1 and CDR2: SGDLS, YYNGEE. The CDR3 region is CASTSSSNGGNTIYF.

The J gene is TRBJ2-1, the V gene TRBV7-8; TCRdb outputs TRBD1, but without DNA this stays unchecked. The germline V gene has CDR1 SGHVS and CDR2 FQNEAQ. This CDR3 has 15 residues. The CDR3 loop reads CASSLFDGGLVEQFF.

V gene TRBV7-8 combines with J gene TRBJ1-4; with no DNA, the TCRdb D assignment of TRBD1 cannot be verified. This CDR3 is built from 15 residues. Germline CDR1 SGHVS, CDR2 FQNEAQ. The CDR3 here is CASSSSDSSNEKLFF.

The rearrangement joins TRBV7-7 to TRBJ2-5; the D call of TRBD1 rests on TCRdb alone, since no DNA is present to check it. CDR3 length equals 14 residues. Germline CDR1 is SSHAT and CDR2 is FNYEAQ (reference sequence). CDR3 protein: CASSQLPRGETQYF. Using reference TRBV7-7 and TRBJ2-5 for the parts outside the CDR3, the full variable domain is GAGVSQSPRYKVTKRGQDVTLRCDPISSHATLYWYQQALGQGPEFLTYFNYEAQPDKSGLPSDRFSAERPEGSISTLTIQRTEQRDSAMYRCASSQLPRGETQYFGPGTRLLVL.

V and J are TRBV6-2 or TRBV6-3 and TRBJ1-5. Germline V CDR1 and CDR2: MNHEY, SVGEGT. There are 13 residues in the CDR3. CDR3 protein: CASSYSPSQPQHF.

The chain combines TRBV29-1 with TRBJ2-1; TCRdb gives TRBD1 as the D gene, but with no DNA this cannot be confirmed. This CDR3 spans 14 amino acids. In germline, CDR1 is SQVTM, CDR2 ANQGSEA. The CDR3 is CSVLLRDRGDEQFF.

The chain combines TRBV7-6 with TRBJ2-1; TCRdb names TRBD2, which stays unverified in the absence of DNA. Per the germline V gene, CDR1 is SGHVS and CDR2 is FNYEAQ. The CDR3 is 15 residues long. CDR3 in amino acids: CASSPGLLSYNEQFF. The entire variable domain, with the rest obtained from reference TRBV7-6 and TRBJ2-1, is as follows: GAGVSQSPRYKVTKRGQDVALRCDPISGHVSLYWYRQALGQGPEFLTYFNYEAQQDKSGLPNDRFSAERPEGSISTLTIQRTEQRDSAMYRCASSPGLLSYNEQFFGPGTRLTVL.

This rearrangement joins TRBV14 to TRBJ2-3; absent DNA, TCRdb's TRBD1 call cannot be checked. CDR1 is SGHDN and CDR2 is FVKESK in the germline V gene. The CDR3 runs 14 residues. CDR3 residues: CASSQVGAGDTQYF.

The chain uses TRBV20-1 and TRBJ2-7. Per germline, CDR1 DFQATT and CDR2 SNEGSKA (reference sequence). The CDR3 has 12 residues. The CDR3 sequence is CSARVGTYEQYF.

V and J are TRBV7-9 and TRBJ2-1; TCRdb gives TRBD2 as the D gene, but with no DNA this cannot be confirmed. CDR1 SEHNR and CDR2 FQNEAQ come from the germline V gene (reference sequence). The CDR3 has 15 residues. The CDR3 loop reads CASRRGGGSYNEQFF. The full variable domain, in which reference TRBV7-9 and TRBJ2-1 provide the parts outside the CDR3, is DTGVSQNPRHKITKRGQNVTFRCDPISEHNRLYWYRQTLGQGPEFLTYFQNEAQLEKSRLLSDRFSAERPKGSFSTLEIQRTEQGDSAMYLCASRRGGGSYNEQFFGPGTRLTVL.